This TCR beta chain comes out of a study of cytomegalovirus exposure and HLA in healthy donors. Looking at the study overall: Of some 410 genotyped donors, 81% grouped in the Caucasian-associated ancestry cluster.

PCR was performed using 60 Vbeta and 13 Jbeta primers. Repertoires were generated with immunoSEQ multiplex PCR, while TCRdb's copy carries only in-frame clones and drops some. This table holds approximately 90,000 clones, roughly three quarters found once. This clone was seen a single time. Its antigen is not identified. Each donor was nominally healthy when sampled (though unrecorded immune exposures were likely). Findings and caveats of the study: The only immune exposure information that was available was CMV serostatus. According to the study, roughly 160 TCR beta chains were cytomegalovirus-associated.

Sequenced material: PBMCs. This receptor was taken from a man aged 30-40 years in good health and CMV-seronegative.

CDR3 amino acids: CASSLEGTTEQFF. The CDR3 DNA sequence: TGTGCCAGCAGCTTAGAAGGGACAACTGAGCAGTTCTTC. The chain links TRBV11-2 to TRBJ2-1; weak D call: TRBD1 (6 bases). Trimming pared 0 bases from V and 9 bases from J, leaving 9 bases between. The V gene's germline CDR1 is SGHAT and CDR2 FQNNGV. The CDR3 sequence is 13 residues long.